This TCR beta chain was identified in a study of blood T cell repertoires in COVID-19. This table comes from immunoSEQ multiplex PCR, and its TCRdb copy is limited to in-frame clones, with some not included. This table holds hundreds of thousands of clones, 75% to 90% found once. Trimming removed 3 bases at V and 0 bases at J, with 10 bases between. This CDR3 is 15 amino acids long. Germline-derived CDR1 and CDR2 are MDHEN and SYDVKM. Material: peripheral blood. The receptor was derived from a young woman with acute or convalescent COVID-19. The chain uses TRBV28 and TRBJ2-3, with D unresolved. The CDR3 nucleotides read TGTGCCAGCAGTTTGGGCAGGTCTAGCACAGATACGCAGTATTTT. Translating it yields CASSLGRSSTDTQYF.